These T cell receptor beta chains were read from a single sample in a study of Ad26.COV2.S vaccination and SARS-CoV-2 variants. Measured with immunoSEQ multiplex PCR; TCRdb has only the in-frame clones, and not every one. The repertoire holds more than 400,000 clones, with 90% as singletons. The starting material was peripheral blood, obtained in a trial of Ad26.COV2.S vaccine versus placebo. The receptors shown here come from a person between 18 and 59 years old who received the Ad26.COV2.S COVID-19 vaccine or a placebo. Both conserved end residues are part of each CDR3. A D gene is named only where the DNA matches it firmly. Not all rows give a size; the values are once, few, many and, for expanded clones, a class.

CASSLPGFGGGGYTF,TGTGCCAGCAGTTTACCGGGGTTCGGGGGTGGTGGCTACACCTTC,TRBV28,TRBJ1-2,.,.
CASSPVAGGQETQYF,TGTGCCAGCAGCCCAGTAGCGGGAGGGCAAGAGACCCAGTACTTC,TRBV6-2/TRBV6-3,TRBJ2-5,TRBD2,.
CASSLTDSYEQYF,TGTGCCAGCAGCTTAACGGACAGCTACGAGCAGTACTTC,TRBV11-2,TRBJ2-7,.,.
CASSGERSYNSPLHF,TGTGCCAGCAGCGGCGAACGCTCCTATAATTCACCCCTCCACTTT,TRBV7-9,TRBJ1-6,.,.
CSVKGDQETQYF,TGCAGCGTTAAGGGGGACCAAGAGACCCAGTACTTC,TRBV29-1,TRBJ2-5,.,.
CASSLQGVPLHF,TGTGCCAGCAGTCTACAGGGGGTACCCCTCCACTTT,TRBV12-3/TRBV12-4,TRBJ1-6,TRBD1,.
CASSFIAGRDQPQHF,TGTGCCAGCAGTTTTATCGCGGGTCGGGATCAGCCCCAGCATTTT,TRBV27,TRBJ1-5,.,.
CASSRAGANVLTF,TGTGCCAGCTCACGGGCTGGGGCCAACGTCCTGACTTTC,TRBV18,TRBJ2-6,.,.
CASSPGGANTEAFF,TGTGCCAGCTCACCTGGAGGAGCGAACACTGAAGCTTTCTTT,TRBV18,TRBJ1-1,.,.
CASLPVLNSYNEQFF,TGTGCCAGCCTCCCCGTCTTAAACTCCTACAATGAGCAGTTCTTC,TRBV27,TRBJ2-1,.,.
CASSPRRGFTGELFF,TGTGCCAGCAGTCCCCGTCGGGGGTTCACCGGGGAGCTGTTTTTT,TRBV28,TRBJ2-2,.,.
CASSQDPGGALEQYF,TGTGCCAGCAGCCAAGATCCAGGGGGCGCGTTAGAGCAGTACTTC,TRBV3-1/TRBV3-2,TRBJ2-7,TRBD1,.
CASSQEGINQPQHF,TGTGCCAGCAGTCAGGAGGGCATCAATCAGCCCCAGCATTTT,TRBV28,TRBJ1-5,.,.
CASSGAGITSGSYNEQFF,TGTGCCAGCAGTGGCGCGGGGATAACTAGCGGGTCATACAATGAGCAGTTCTTC,TRBV2,TRBJ2-1,TRBD2,once
CASSQRAGGLGTSTDTQYF,TGTGCCAGCAGCCAGAGGGCAGGGGGCCTGGGAACTAGCACAGATACGCAGTATTTT,TRBV7-2,TRBJ2-3,TRBD1,.
CASSQGAGYTF,TGCGCCAGCAGCCAAGGGGCTGGCTACACCTTC,TRBV4-1,TRBJ1-2,.,.
CPSSLYPGALGEQYF,TGTCCCAGCAGCTTGTATCCGGGGGCTTTGGGGGAGCAGTACTTC,TRBV5-6,TRBJ2-7,.,.
CASSYSAGSNSPLHF,TGTGCCAGCAGTTACTCGGCAGGTTCAAATTCACCCCTCCACTTT,TRBV6-5,TRBJ1-6,.,.
CSAGQGGYGYTF,TGCAGCGCGGGACAGGGAGGCTATGGCTACACCTTC,TRBV29-1,TRBJ1-2,TRBD1,.
CASRSQGGGYEQYF,TGTGCCAGCAGATCCCAGGGAGGCGGCTACGAGCAGTACTTC,TRBV27,TRBJ2-7,.,.
CASSFGGNQPQHF,TGTGCCAGCAGTTTCGGGGGCAATCAGCCCCAGCATTTT,TRBV27,TRBJ1-5,.,.
CASRLPPSTGSPVRQQYF,TGTGCAAGTCGCTTACCCCCATCTACAGGGTCCCCTGTACGACAGCAGTACTTC,TRBV12-2,TRBJ2-7,.,.
CASSLGGSSGGREETQYF,TGTGCCAGCAGCTTAGGAGGGTCCAGCGGAGGAAGAGAAGAGACCCAGTACTTC,TRBV7-2,TRBJ2-5,.,.
CAWSWNGIENIQYF,TGTGCCTGGAGCTGGAACGGAATAGAAAACATTCAGTACTTC,TRBV30,TRBJ2-4,.,.
CASSLSGRGADDTQYF,TGTGCCAGCAGTTTATCCGGCAGGGGGGCCGACGATACGCAGTATTTT,TRBV27,TRBJ2-3,.,.
CASSLWDRDPHHTEAFF,TGTGCCAGCAGTTTATGGGACAGGGATCCCCATCACACTGAAGCTTTCTTT,TRBV28,TRBJ1-1,TRBD1,.
CASSGGSMSYEQYF,TGTGCCAGCAGCGGCGGGAGTATGTCCTACGAGCAGTACTTC,TRBV11-2,TRBJ2-7,TRBD2,.
CASSLDQREAQYF,TGCGCCAGCAGCTTGGACCAGCGGGAGGCCCAGTACTTC,TRBV5-1,TRBJ2-5,TRBD2,.
CASSQVPGTQYF,TGTGCCAGCAGCCAAGTACCAGGGACCCAGTACTTC,TRBV3-1/TRBV3-2,TRBJ2-5,.,.
CATSDNSGSNEQFF,TGTGCCACCAGCGACAATAGCGGCAGCAATGAGCAGTTCTTC,TRBV15,TRBJ2-1,.,.
CASSLGTFLDTQYF,TGTGCCAGCAGCCTGGGGACTTTCCTAGATACGCAGTATTTT,TRBV9,TRBJ2-3,.,once
CASSEVGTGTLGYTF,TGTGCCAGCAGTGAGGTCGGGACAGGGACTTTGGGCTACACCTTC,TRBV6-1,TRBJ1-2,TRBD1,once
CASSIGGLADYNEQFF,TGTGCCAGTAGTATAGGGGGGCTAGCGGACTACAATGAGCAGTTCTTC,TRBV19,TRBJ2-1,.,.
CASSLVTTGGFGYTF,TGTGCCAGCAGCTTGGTCACTACAGGGGGCTTTGGCTACACCTTC,TRBV5-6,TRBJ1-2,TRBD1,.
CASRLSPPGELFF,TGTGCCAGCCGCCTTAGTCCCCCCGGGGAGCTGTTTTTT,TRBV12-3/TRBV12-4,TRBJ2-2,.,.
CAIRPDRSYEQYF,TGTGCCATCAGACCGGACCGTTCCTACGAGCAGTACTTC,TRBV10-3,TRBJ2-7,.,.
CASSRQAEGPQHF,TGTGCCAGCAGCCGACAGGCTGAGGGGCCCCAGCATTTT,TRBV14,TRBJ1-5,.,.
CASSSDTGELFF,TGTGCCAGCAGTTCCGACACCGGGGAGCTGTTTTTT,TRBV28,TRBJ2-2,.,.
CAISERGTGGSEQYF,TGTGCCATCAGTGAGCGGGGGACAGGGGGAAGCGAGCAGTACTTC,TRBV10-3,TRBJ2-7,TRBD1,.
CASSPFRDTQYF,TGTGCCAGCAGCCCCTTCAGGGATACGCAGTATTTT,TRBV7-8,TRBJ2-3,.,once
CASSSEDEQFF,TGTGCCAGCAGTTCTGAAGATGAGCAGTTCTTC,TRBV2,TRBJ2-1,.,.
CASSLRGTGTGVNEKLFF,TGTGCCAGCAGCTTAAGGGGGACCGGGACAGGGGTCAATGAAAAACTGTTTTTT,TRBV11-3,TRBJ1-4,TRBD1,.
CASSLNREQFF,TGTGCCAGCAGCTTAAACCGGGAGCAGTTCTTC,TRBV5-4,TRBJ2-1,.,.
CASSEGTTYEQYF,TGTGCCAGCAGCGAAGGGACAACCTACGAGCAGTACTTC,TRBV7-2,TRBJ2-7,.,.
CASRQRDSGANVLTF,TGTGCCAGCAGGCAGAGAGACTCTGGGGCCAACGTCCTGACTTTC,TRBV2,TRBJ2-6,.,.
CASSIEGGDTYEQYF,TGTGCCAGTAGTATAGAAGGGGGAGACACCTACGAGCAGTACTTC,TRBV19,TRBJ2-7,.,.
CASSSLGTSGRAATGELFF,TGTGCCAGCAGCTCCCTCGGGACTAGCGGGAGAGCTGCCACCGGGGAGCTGTTTTTT,TRBV6-2/TRBV6-3,TRBJ2-2,TRBD2,.
CASSQWALQGAGQPQHF,TGTGCCAGCAGTCAATGGGCCTTACAGGGGGCCGGGCAGCCCCAGCATTTT,TRBV28,TRBJ1-5,TRBD1,.
CASKGNTEAFF,TGTGCTAGTAAGGGGAACACTGAAGCTTTCTTT,TRBV12-5,TRBJ1-1,.,once
CASSGQGISYEQYF,TGTGCCAGCAGCGGACAGGGAATCTCCTACGAGCAGTACTTC,TRBV7-2,TRBJ2-7,TRBD1,.
CASSQRLAGGDEQYF,TGTGCCAGCAGCCAACGACTAGCGGGAGGCGATGAGCAGTACTTC,TRBV3-1/TRBV3-2,TRBJ2-7,TRBD2,.
CASSRRLAEAQETQYF,TGTGCCAGCAGCAGAAGACTAGCGGAGGCGCAAGAGACCCAGTACTTC,TRBV9,TRBJ2-5,TRBD2,.
CASSLGTGQPYEQYF,TGCGCCAGCAGCCTTGGGACTGGGCAGCCCTACGAGCAGTACTTC,TRBV5-1,TRBJ2-7,.,.
CASSDMTGVSEQFF,TGTGCCAGCAGTGATATGACAGGGGTCAGTGAGCAGTTCTTC,TRBV6-1,TRBJ2-1,TRBD1,.
CASSRSLGRGVPSNNEQFF,TGTGCCAGCAGCCGCTCATTGGGGAGGGGAGTCCCGTCGAACAATGAGCAGTTCTTC,TRBV9,TRBJ2-1,TRBD2,.
CASSSTGGSYEQYF,TGTGCCAGCAGTTCAACAGGGGGCTCCTACGAGCAGTACTTC,TRBV28,TRBJ2-7,TRBD1,.
CASSVGGLGRLFF,TGTGCCAGCAGCGTTGGGGGTCTGGGAAGACTGTTTTTT,TRBV9,TRBJ1-4,.,.
CSVDESGQNTEAFF,TGCAGCGTTGATGAGAGCGGACAGAACACTGAAGCTTTCTTT,TRBV29-1,TRBJ1-1,.,.
CASSQTSPEQFF,TGTGCCAGCAGCCAAACTAGCCCCGAGCAGTTCTTC,TRBV3-1/TRBV3-2,TRBJ2-1,.,.
CASSLRREQFF,TGTGCCAGCAGTTTAAGGAGGGAGCAGTTCTTC,TRBV28,TRBJ2-1,.,once